This TCR beta chain stems from a study of T cell repertoires in cytomegalovirus infection. Study context: Signatures in public TCR beta sequences pointed to both CMV infection and matching HLA type.

This CDR3 is built from 17 residues. The germline gives CDR1 SGHTA, CDR2 FQGNSA. The V gene lost 5 bases and the J gene lost 4 bases, with 18 bases spanning the gap. TCRdb reanalysed the reads using MiXCR and keeps one entry per CDR3 protein. The sample records some 700,000 distinct CDR3 sequences, around 30% being singletons. This clonotype appeared a few times. Its antigen is currently unknown. Study-level results: The study found HLA-C-restricted CMV-specific TCR beta clonotypes dominating the ex vivo response. There were carriers of CMV plus the relevant HLA, and cumulative public TCR beta family frequency identified them.

Sequencing was performed on cultured PBMCs, taken from culture after CMV antigen stimulation. The clonotype comes from a human donor in good health (CMV status not recorded). Some clones in this sample may be carry-over from other donors' samples. This chain joins TRBV7-2 and TRBJ2-6; D tentatively reads TRBD1 or TRBD2 (5 bases each). The CDR3 protein is CASSPRQPPGGANVLTF. As DNA, the CDR3 is TGTGCCAGCAGCCCCAGACAGCCCCCGGGAGGGGCCAACGTCCTGACTTTC.